The following is a TCR beta chain sequence with its context. The length of the CDR3 is 15 residues. Trimming removed 6 bases from V and 2 bases from J, with 17 bases in between. Germline V lookup: CDR1 KGHSH, CDR2 LQKENI. The sample is drawn from a study of human T cells and chemical hapten exposure. Time point noted: patch test 1, 2 weeks after DPC sensitization. Treatment in this sample: therapeutic diphenylcyclopropenone sensitization with weekly scalp DPC. Unfractionated whole blood was the source of the extracted total RNA. Patients had alopecia, were aged 18 to 70, and were not pregnant. TCRdb passed the RACE reads through MiXCR, listing each CDR3 protein once. The top ten clones hold 1.8% of a sample with tens of thousands of distinct CDR3 sequences, approximately 11% of them seen once.

The source material was whole blood, sampled in connection with sensitization to the hapten diphenylcyclopropenone (DPC). This receptor was obtained from a woman in her thirties or forties with alopecia areata. Some clones in this sample may be carry-over from other donors' samples. This chain connects TRBV18 to TRBJ2-7; tentative D call: TRBD1 (5 bases). For the CDR3, the DNA is TGTGCCAGCTCGCCCCCAGGGCGCCTCACCTACGAGCAGTACTTC. It encodes CASSPPGRLTYEQYF.